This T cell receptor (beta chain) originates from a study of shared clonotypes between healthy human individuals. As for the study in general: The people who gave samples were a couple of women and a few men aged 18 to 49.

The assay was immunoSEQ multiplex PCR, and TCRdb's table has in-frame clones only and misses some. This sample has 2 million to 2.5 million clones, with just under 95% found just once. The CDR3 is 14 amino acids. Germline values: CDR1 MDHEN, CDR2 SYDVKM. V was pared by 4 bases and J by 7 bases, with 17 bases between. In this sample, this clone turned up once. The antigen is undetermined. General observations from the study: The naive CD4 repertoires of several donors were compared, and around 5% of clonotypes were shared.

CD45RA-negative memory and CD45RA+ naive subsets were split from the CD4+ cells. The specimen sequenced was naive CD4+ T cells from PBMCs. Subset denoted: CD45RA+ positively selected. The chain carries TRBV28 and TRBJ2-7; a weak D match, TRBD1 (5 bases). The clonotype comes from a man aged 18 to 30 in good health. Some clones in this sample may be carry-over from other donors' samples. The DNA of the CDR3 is TGTGCCAGCAGTTCAGGGATACCGGTAGGGGAGCAGTACTTC. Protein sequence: CASSSGIPVGEQYF.